The 27 T cell receptor beta chains below all came from one sample that was sequenced in a study of blood T cell repertoires in COVID-19 (dated by TCRdb to the early 2020s). The library came from the immunoSEQ multiplex PCR assay. Here the immuneACCESS table is served through TCRdb, limited to in-frame sequences with V and J called. Missing clones are a known gap in these copies; in checked studies unresolved V genes cover under half, and the rest lacks a known reason. The sample table shows some 200,000 clones, and about 83% are seen once. The biggest ten clones account for about an eighth of the sample. The sample comprised peripheral blood. Receptors originate from a woman in her 70s with COVID-19, enrolled during active disease.

The gene calls are TRBV28 and TRBJ2-2; 9 positions match TRBD2. The CDR3 is 15 residues long. Germline CDR1 MDHEN, CDR2 SYDVKM. The V and J ends lost 6 bases and 2 bases, in that order; junction bases with no gene match: 4. The CDR3 DNA reads TGTGCCAGCAGAGTAGCGGGAGCCAACACCGGGGAGCTGTTTTTT. Translated: CASRVAGANTGELFF.

The chain combines TRBV20-1 with TRBJ2-1; tentative D call: TRBD2 (5 bases). Germline CDR1 is DFQATT and CDR2 is SNEGSKA (reference sequence). The CDR3 has 13 amino acids. The germline V and J ends were trimmed by 4 bases and 6 bases, with 13 bases remaining between them. CDR3 residues: CSANEGVVNEQFF. CDR3 DNA: TGCAGTGCTAATGAGGGAGTTGTCAATGAGCAGTTCTTC.

This clone has a single count. V gene TRBV19 combines with J gene TRBJ2-3; TRBD1 matches 7 bases. Trimming removed 6 bases from V and 9 bases from J; junction bases left unmatched: 15. Germline V gene sequence: CDR1 LNHDA, CDR2 SQIVND (reference sequence). The CDR3 is 15 residues long. The CDR3 protein is CASSALRQGIPTQYF. For the CDR3, the DNA is TGTGCCAGTAGCGCCTTGAGACAGGGCATTCCAACGCAGTATTTT.

The genes are TRBV19 and TRBJ1-1; TRBD1 is a possible D gene (6 bases). Per the germline V gene, CDR1 is LNHDA and CDR2 is SQIVND (reference sequence). The CDR3 runs 18 residues. V was clipped by 2 bases and J by 0 bases, with 19 bases between them. The CDR3 loop reads CASSIYRGIPTMNTEAFF. CDR3 nucleotides: TGTGCCAGTAGTATATATAGGGGGATACCAACAATGAACACTGAAGCTTTCTTT.

The J gene is TRBJ1-1, the V gene TRBV20-1; the match to TRBD1 covers 7 bases. V dropped 6 bases and J dropped 4; count of bases not matched to a gene: 2. This CDR3 is built from 11 residues. The germline V gene encodes CDR1 DFQATT and CDR2 SNEGSKA (reference sequence). CDR3 sequence: CSAQGGTEAFF. CDR3 in DNA: TGCAGTGCCCAGGGGGGCACTGAAGCTTTCTTT.

The chain links TRBV15 to TRBJ2-7, with 10 positions matching TRBD2. The germline gives CDR1 LNHNV, CDR2 YYDKDF (reference sequence). CDR3 length: 15 residues. The V segment lost 6 bases and the J segment 7 bases; nucleotides outside the gene matches: 12. DNA of the CDR3: TGTGCCACCAGTAGGTGGCTCGAGACTAGCGGGGAGCAGTACTTC. This translates into CATSRWLETSGEQYF.

The rearrangement joins TRBV10-2 to TRBJ2-3; 8 bases are shared with TRBD1. Germline values: CDR1 WSHSY, CDR2 SAAADI. V gave up 8 bases and J gave up 4 bases; unmatched junction bases: 8. There are 14 residues in the CDR3. CDR3 sequence reads: CASVGTGVPDTQYF. As DNA, the CDR3 is TGCGCCAGCGTGGGGACAGGTGTGCCAGATACGCAGTATTTT.

The chain uses TRBV3-1 (or the pseudogene TRBV3-2) and TRBJ1-1, with D unresolved. With 4 bases removed from V and 2 bases from J, the gap between germline ends came to 20 bases. Germline assignment: CDR1 LGHDT and CDR2 YNNKEL (reference sequence). The CDR3 has 17 amino acids. For the CDR3, the DNA is TGTGCCAGCAGCCCCCATTTAGGCGGGCGCAAAAACACTGAAGCTTTCTTT. Translating gives CASSPHLGGRKNTEAFF.

The rearrangement uses TRBV30 and TRBJ2-2; D not resolved. The CDR3 totals 13 residues. CDR1 GTSNPN and CDR2 SVGIG come from the germline V gene (reference sequence). V lost 0 bases, J lost 4 bases, and 6 bases lay in between. CDR3 region: CAWSVRVTGELFF. In nucleotides, the CDR3 is TGTGCCTGGAGTGTACGAGTCACCGGGGAGCTGTTTTTT.

The chain uses TRBV27 and TRBJ2-1; D ambiguous. Trimming stripped 6 bases from V and 0 bases from J, with 18 bases between. Per the germline V gene, CDR1 is MNHEY and CDR2 is SMNVEV (reference sequence). There are 17 residues in the CDR3. CDR3 region: CASRSTAQRISYNEQFF. The CDR3 region has the DNA TGTGCCAGCAGGTCCACGGCCCAGCGCATCTCCTACAATGAGCAGTTCTTC.

The gene calls are TRBV28 and TRBJ1-2; tentatively, D is TRBD1 (5 bases). CDR1 MDHEN and CDR2 SYDVKM come from the germline V gene. V was pared by 3 bases and J by 8 bases, with 13 bases between. This CDR3 contains 13 residues. The CDR3 is CASSLDNLWGYTF. The CDR3 DNA is TGTGCCAGCAGTTTGGACAATCTATGGGGCTACACCTTC.

This chain links TRBV5-4 with TRBJ2-1; TRBD2 matches 8 bases. This CDR3 has 16 amino acids. The V and J ends lost 1 base and 2 bases, in that order; junction bases with no gene match: 5. Germline V gives CDR1 SGHNT, CDR2 YYREEE (reference sequence). CDR3 in DNA: TGTGCCAGCAGCTTGCGGAGCGGGAGTCCCTACAATGAGCAGTTCTTC. Translation: CASSLRSGSPYNEQFF. The whole variable domain, filled in from reference TRBV5-4 and TRBJ2-1, reads ETGVTQSPTHLIKTRGQQVTLRCSSQSGHNTVSWYQQALGQGPQFIFQYYREEENGRGNFPPRFSGLQFPNYSSELNVNALELDDSALYLCASSLRSGSPYNEQFFGPGTRLTVL.

This clone was found once. The genes are TRBV29-1 and TRBJ1-2; no firm D call. V lost 0 bases and J 4 bases, leaving 9 bases between the germline ends. This CDR3 has 13 residues. Germline lookup yields CDR1 SQVTM and CDR2 ANQGSEA. CDR3 nucleotides: TGCAGCGTTGAAGATGTACAGATCTATGGCTACACCTTC. Protein: CSVEDVQIYGYTF.

The J gene is TRBJ1-1, the V gene TRBV11-3; 8 bases match TRBD1. The ends lost 5 bases at V and 3 bases at J; junction bases unmatched: 2. The CDR3 runs 13 residues. Per the germline V gene, CDR1 is SGHNT and CDR2 is YENEEA. The CDR3 DNA reads TGTGCCAGCAGCACGACAGGGGACACTGAAGCTTTCTTT. Translating it yields CASSTTGDTEAFF. Drawing the rest from reference TRBV11-3 and TRBJ1-1, the complete variable domain is EAGVVQSPRYKIIEKKQPVAFWCNPISGHNTLYWYLQNLGQGPELLIRYENEEAVDDSQLPKDRFSAERLKGVDSTLKIQPAELGDSAVYLCASSTTGDTEAFFGQGTRLTVV.

V usage is TRBV5-1 and J usage is TRBJ2-7; D might be TRBD1 (6 bases). Trimming stripped 4 bases from V and 5 bases from J, with 19 bases between. The CDR3 runs 15 residues. CDR1 and CDR2 (germline): SGHRS, YFSETQ. The CDR3 nucleotides read TGCGCCAGCAGCCTACCGGGACAATCATACGACGAGCAGTACTTC. It codes for CASSLPGQSYDEQYF. Based on the CDR3 plus reference TRBV5-1 and TRBJ2-7, the full variable domain is KAGVTQTPRYLIKTRGQQVTLSCSPISGHRSVSWYQQTPGQGLQFLFEYFSETQRNKGNFPGRFSGRQFSNSRSEMNVSTLELGDSALYLCASSLPGQSYDEQYFGPGTRLTVT.

The chain has TRBV2 and TRBJ2-5; 9 nucleotides line up with TRBD2. From germline, CDR1 is SNHLY and CDR2 FYNNEI. J gave up 2 bases and V 5 bases, and 6 bases lay outside the gene matches. The CDR3 consists of 15 residues. CDR3 sequence: CASSISGGLQETQYF. The CDR3 DNA is TGTGCCAGCAGTATTAGCGGGGGATTACAAGAGACCCAGTACTTC.

The chain combines TRBV7-2 with TRBJ2-1, with a weak D call TRBD2 (5 bases). The V and J ends lost 5 bases and 6 bases respectively, with 11 bases between them. There are 13 residues in the CDR3. CDR1 is SGHTA, CDR2 FQGNSA, per germline. CDR3 amino acids: CASSDDYTNEQFF. CDR3 DNA: TGTGCCAGCAGCGATGACTATACCAATGAGCAGTTCTTC.

CDR3 DNA sequence: TGCAGCGTGACTGGGTACCGGAACACTGAAGCTTTCTTT. This encodes CSVTGYRNTEAFF. V and J are TRBV29-1 and TRBJ1-1; no definite D call. Trimming took off 6 bases at V and 1 base at J, with 12 bases between the two ends. The CDR3 sequence is 13 residues long. Germline lookup yields CDR1 SQVTM and CDR2 ANQGSEA.

The rearrangement links TRBV30 to TRBJ1-1, with D hard to call. Trimming removed 2 bases from V and 6 bases from J, with 7 bases in between. Per germline, CDR1 GTSNPN and CDR2 SVGIG (reference sequence). This CDR3 region has 11 residues. CDR3 region: CAWSLGSEAFF. The CDR3 nucleotides read TGTGCCTGGAGTTTGGGCTCTGAAGCTTTCTTT.

This clone was recorded a few times. This chain links TRBV4-1 with TRBJ1-6; the D gene is possibly TRBD1 (5 bases). CDR1 is MGHRA and CDR2 is YSYEKL in the germline V gene. The V gene lost 2 bases and the J gene lost 9 bases, with 17 bases spanning the gap. The CDR3 has 16 amino acids. CDR3 nucleotide sequence: TGCGCCAGCAGCCAATTCGCGGGACCCCCGACTTCACCCCTCCACTTT. This translates into CASSQFAGPPTSPLHF.

The genes are TRBV19 and TRBJ2-3; TRBD1 matches at 9 bases. The CDR3 is 16 amino acids. Trimming took 4 bases from V and 5 from J; bases not matched to a gene: 10. Germline V gene data show CDR1 as LNHDA and CDR2 as SQIVND (reference sequence). Here the CDR3 DNA reads TGTGCCAGTAGTAACCACCGGGACAGGGCAAAAGATACGCAGTATTTT. Protein: CASSNHRDRAKDTQYF. The whole variable domain, remainder taken from reference TRBV19 and TRBJ2-3, is DGGITQSPKYLFRKEGQNVTLSCEQNLNHDAMYWYRQDPGQGLRLIYYSQIVNDFQKGDIAEGYSVSREKKESFPLTVTSAQKNPTAFYLCASSNHRDRAKDTQYFGPGTRLTVL.

V and J are TRBV5-4 and TRBJ2-1; no firm D call. Germline V lookup: CDR1 SGHNT, CDR2 YYREEE (reference sequence). V was trimmed by 0 bases and J by 2 bases, leaving 9 bases between them. CDR3 length: 15 amino acids. In nucleotides, the CDR3 is TGTGCCAGCAGCTTGGGAGGTAGTACCTACAATGAGCAGTTCTTC. This encodes CASSLGGSTYNEQFF.

The J gene is TRBJ2-2, the V gene TRBV6-2 or TRBV6-3; a possible D gene is TRBD1 (6 bases). CDR1 MNHEY and CDR2 SVGEGT come from the germline V gene. This CDR3 is built from 16 residues. V was cut by 5 bases and J by 0 bases, with 13 bases left in between. CDR3 DNA: TGTGCCAGCAGTCGGTCCGGGACACCGAACACCGGGGAGCTGTTTTTT. This sequence encodes CASSRSGTPNTGELFF.

This clone came up a few times. This sequence joins TRBV29-1 and TRBJ1-1; perhaps TRBD1 as D (5 bases). CDR3 length: 13 amino acids. Germline-derived CDR1 and CDR2 are SQVTM and ANQGSEA. In nucleotides, the CDR3 is TGCAGTGGAACACTCAGGGAGGGCACTGAAGCTTTCTTT. Translating it yields CSGTLREGTEAFF.

The chain joins TRBV19 to TRBJ2-7, with 9 bases identical to TRBD1. CDR1 and CDR2 from the germline V gene are LNHDA and SQIVND (reference sequence). The CDR3 covers 13 residues. Trimming removed 6 bases from V and 2 bases from J; junction bases left unmatched: 2. This CDR3 is CASSRDRAYEQYF. For the CDR3, the DNA is TGTGCCAGTAGCCGGGACAGGGCCTACGAGCAGTACTTC. Using reference TRBV19 and TRBJ2-7 for the parts outside the CDR3, the full variable domain is DGGITQSPKYLFRKEGQNVTLSCEQNLNHDAMYWYRQDPGQGLRLIYYSQIVNDFQKGDIAEGYSVSREKKESFPLTVTSAQKNPTAFYLCASSRDRAYEQYFGPGTRLTVT.

This clone was counted at least ten times. The V and J genes are TRBV19 and TRBJ2-1, with 9 nucleotides matching TRBD1. There are 15 residues in the CDR3. V was clipped by 7 bases and J by 10 bases; unmatched bases: 14. The germline gives CDR1 LNHDA, CDR2 SQIVND (reference sequence). CDR3 DNA: TGTGCCAGTATCCCCGGGACAGGGACACTAGGGGAGCAGTTCTTC. Translation gives CASIPGTGTLGEQFF.

The chain has TRBV14 and TRBJ1-1; D is ambiguous. Trimming took off 3 bases at V and 3 bases at J, with 8 bases between the two ends. The CDR3 sequence is 13 residues long. CDR1 SGHDN and CDR2 FVKESK come from the germline V gene. The chain's CDR3 is CASSQNFYTEAFF. Written as DNA, the CDR3 is TGTGCCAGCAGCCAGAACTTTTACACTGAAGCTTTCTTT.